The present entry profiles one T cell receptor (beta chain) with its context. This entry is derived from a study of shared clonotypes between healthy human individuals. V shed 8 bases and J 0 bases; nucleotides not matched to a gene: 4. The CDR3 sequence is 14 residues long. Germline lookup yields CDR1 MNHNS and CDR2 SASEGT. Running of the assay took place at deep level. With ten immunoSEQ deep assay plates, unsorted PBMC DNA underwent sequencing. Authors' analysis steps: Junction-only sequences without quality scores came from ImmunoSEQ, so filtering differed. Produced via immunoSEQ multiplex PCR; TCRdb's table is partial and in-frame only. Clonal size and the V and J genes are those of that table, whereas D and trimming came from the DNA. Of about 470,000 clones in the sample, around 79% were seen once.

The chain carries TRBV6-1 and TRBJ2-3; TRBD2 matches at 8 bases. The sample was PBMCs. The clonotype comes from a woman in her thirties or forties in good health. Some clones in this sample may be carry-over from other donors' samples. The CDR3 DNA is TGTGCCAGCCTGCGGGGGGTTAGCACAGATACGCAGTATTTT. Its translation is CASLRGVSTDTQYF.